The 4 T cell receptor beta chains given below trace back to one sample, sequenced in a study of blood T cell repertoires in COVID-19. The table came from immunoSEQ multiplex PCR; TCRdb's copy has only in-frame clones and leaves some out. The sample lists roughly 300,000 clones; over 75% were seen once. Sample: peripheral blood. The source of these receptors is a human donor in a cohort sampled during active COVID-19.

The chain links TRBV4-3 to TRBJ2-2; 7 bases agree with TRBD1. The CDR3 length is 16 residues. Trimming took 3 bases from V and 7 from J; bases not matched to a gene: 11. Germline CDR1 is LGHNA and CDR2 is YSLEER. As DNA, the CDR3 is TGCGCCAGCAGCCAGACGGACAGGCGTGTCGGCGGGGAGCTGTTTTTT. This encodes CASSQTDRRVGGELFF.

V and J are TRBV11-2 and TRBJ2-1, with a weak D call TRBD1 (6 bases). The CDR3 is made up of 14 amino acids. Trimming cost V 6 bases and J 1 base, with 10 bases left between them. In germline, CDR1 is SGHAT, CDR2 FQNNGV. CDR3 region: CASRGQGSYNEQFF. The DNA for the CDR3 is TGTGCCAGCAGGGGCCAGGGGTCCTACAATGAGCAGTTCTTC.

This clone has only one observation. V usage is TRBV5-1 and J usage is TRBJ2-2; 13 positions match TRBD2. V trimming: 1 base; J trimming: 6 bases; junction bases outside the gene matches: 3. CDR3 length: 16 amino acids. Germline CDR1 is SGHRS and CDR2 is YFSETQ. CDR3 amino acids: CASSLTSGRAPGELFF. CDR3 bases: TGCGCCAGCAGCTTGACTAGCGGGAGGGCCCCCGGGGAGCTGTTTTTT.

V is TRBV28 and J is TRBJ2-1, with D possibly being TRBD2 (5 bases). CDR3 length equals 12 residues. Trimming took off 6 bases at V and 9 bases at J, with 12 bases between the two ends. Germline lookup yields CDR1 MDHEN and CDR2 SYDVKM. This CDR3 reads CASREPEGEQFF. The CDR3 DNA sequence: TGTGCCAGCAGGGAGCCTGAGGGTGAGCAGTTCTTC.